The clone carrying this T cell receptor beta chain came up a few times. The germline V and J ends were trimmed by 2 bases and 8 bases, with 9 bases remaining between them. This CDR3 comprises 12 residues. Germline V gives CDR1 MNHEY, CDR2 SVGEGT. This sample was included in a study of blood T cell repertoires in COVID-19. Study-wide background: There were acute and convalescent COVID-19 samples, and they came from the United States, Italy and Spain. T cells, B-cell-depleted T cells, or PBMCs provided the cDNA or gDNA that served as material.

Original methodology: The assay estimated nucleated cells by amplifying reference gene primers. TCRdb's copy holds only in-frame clones and misses some; the assay was immunoSEQ multiplex PCR. V and J calls plus clone size are reproduced from that table; the DNA served to infer D and trimming. The sample holds more than 85,000 clones, approximately 75% seen once. The sequencing sample was made of peripheral blood. This TCR derives from a woman in her forties or fifties with acute or convalescent COVID-19. The rearrangement joins TRBV6-2 or TRBV6-3 to TRBJ1-2; D is unclear. The chain's CDR3 is CASSYSMRGYTF. The CDR3 DNA follows: TGTGCCAGCAGTTACAGTATGAGGGGCTACACCTTC.